This T cell receptor (beta chain) was identified during a study of vaccination effects on CD4 cells after COVID-19. Notes on the study in general: Pronounced clonal contraction occurred in clones induced by infection and by vaccine late after vaccination.

With respect to this clone: The antigen is undetermined.

In germline, CDR1 is SGDLS, CDR2 YYNGEE. The V and J ends lost 0 bases and 0 bases respectively, with 6 bases between them. The CDR3 loop spans 14 amino acids. Produced via immunoSEQ multiplex PCR; TCRdb's table is partial and in-frame only. Altogether approximately 82,000 clones are present, roughly 80% being singletons, with the ten largest covering about 1.7%. Prior to sequencing, the ViraFEST assay stimulated PBMC with viral peptide pools, which expanded the antigen-specific CD4+ T cells. Having been cultured for less than 13 days, the cells underwent CD4+ T cell isolation. Testing of the vaccine recipients showed negative nucleocapsid antibodies and no prior SARS-CoV-2 infection.

Specimen: CD4+ T cells from PBMCs cultured with HCoV-229E spike peptides, collected before COVID-19 vaccination. The chain combines TRBV9 with TRBJ1-1, with D uncertain. This clonotype was sampled from a human donor who received a COVID-19 vaccine. The CDR3 region has the DNA TGTGCCAGCAGCGTAGAACCTATGAACACTGAAGCTTTCTTT. It codes for CASSVEPMNTEAFF.